This T cell receptor beta chain was identified in a study of PD-1 blockade in classical Hodgkin lymphoma. Study outcomes and limitations: Complete responders started with a diversity level that resembled newly diagnosed patients at baseline. Why the repertoires differ is still unclear, perhaps disease activity or prior therapy. Baseline TCR diversity was reportedly lower in newly diagnosed patients than in healthy donors. It was reported as lower still in relapsed/refractory patients.

Profiled with immunoSEQ multiplex PCR; TCRdb holds only in-frame clones, not every one. In the table there are 31,000 or so clones, 81% of which are singletons. This clone has a single count. Its target is not known. Time point: cycle 4 day 1 (C4D1), after six to seven weeks of nivolumab. Relapses following autologous stem cell transplantation were seen in all patients, with brentuximab vedotin exposure varying. Germline CDR1 and CDR2: SGHTA and FQGNSA. CDR3 size: 15 residues. The V and J ends lost 3 bases and 8 bases, in that order; junction bases with no gene match: 8. Source: peripheral blood mononuclear cells (PBMCs), taken before the fourth cycle of nivolumab. The TCR was taken from a human donor with classical Hodgkin lymphoma. The rearrangement joins TRBV7-2 to TRBJ1-4; 8 nucleotides align to TRBD1. The CDR3 DNA is TGTGCCAGCAGCTTCGTGGGACAGGAGAACGAAAAACTGTTTTTT. Amino acid sequence: CASSFVGQENEKLFF.